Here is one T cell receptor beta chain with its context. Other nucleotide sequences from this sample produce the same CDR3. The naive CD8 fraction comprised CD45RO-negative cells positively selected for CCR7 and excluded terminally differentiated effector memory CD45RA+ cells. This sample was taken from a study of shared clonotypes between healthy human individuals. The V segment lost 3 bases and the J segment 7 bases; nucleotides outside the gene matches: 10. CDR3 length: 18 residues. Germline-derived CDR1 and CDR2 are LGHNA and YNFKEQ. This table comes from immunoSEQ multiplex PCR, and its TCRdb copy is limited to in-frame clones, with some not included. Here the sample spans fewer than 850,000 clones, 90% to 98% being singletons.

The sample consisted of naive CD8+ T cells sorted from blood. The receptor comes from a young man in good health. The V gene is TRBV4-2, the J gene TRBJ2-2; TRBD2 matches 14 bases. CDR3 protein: CASSHLLGLAGGDGELFF. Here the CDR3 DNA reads TGTGCCAGCAGCCACCTCTTAGGACTAGCGGGGGGTGACGGGGAGCTGTTTTTT.